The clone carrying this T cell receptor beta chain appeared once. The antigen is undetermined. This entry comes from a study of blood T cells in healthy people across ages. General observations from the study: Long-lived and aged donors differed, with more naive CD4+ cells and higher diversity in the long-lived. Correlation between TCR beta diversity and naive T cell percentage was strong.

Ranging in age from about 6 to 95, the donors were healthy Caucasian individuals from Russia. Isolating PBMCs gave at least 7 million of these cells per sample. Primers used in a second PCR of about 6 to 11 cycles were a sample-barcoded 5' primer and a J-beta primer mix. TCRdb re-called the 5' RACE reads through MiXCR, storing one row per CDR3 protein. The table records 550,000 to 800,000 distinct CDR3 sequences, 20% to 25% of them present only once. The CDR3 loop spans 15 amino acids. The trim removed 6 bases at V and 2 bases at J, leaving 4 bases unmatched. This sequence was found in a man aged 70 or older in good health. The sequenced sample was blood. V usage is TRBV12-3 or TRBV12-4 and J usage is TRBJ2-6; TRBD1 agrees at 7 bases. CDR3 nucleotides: TGTGCCAGCAGACTAACAGGGGCTGGGGCCAACGTCCTGACTTTC. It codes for CASRLTGAGANVLTF.